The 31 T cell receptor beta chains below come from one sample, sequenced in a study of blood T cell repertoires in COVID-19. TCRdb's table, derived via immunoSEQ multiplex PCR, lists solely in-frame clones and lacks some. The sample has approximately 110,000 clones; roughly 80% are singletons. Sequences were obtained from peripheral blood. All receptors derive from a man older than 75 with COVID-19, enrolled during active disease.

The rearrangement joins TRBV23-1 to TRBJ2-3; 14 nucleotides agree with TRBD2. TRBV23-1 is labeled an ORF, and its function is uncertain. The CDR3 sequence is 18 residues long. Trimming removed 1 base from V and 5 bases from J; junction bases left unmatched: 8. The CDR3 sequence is CASSQWALGLAGEDTQYF. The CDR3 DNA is TGCGCCAGCAGTCAATGGGCCTTGGGACTAGCGGGAGAAGATACGCAGTATTTT.

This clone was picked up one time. CDR3 in amino acids: CASKEEQLNTEAFF. Written as DNA, the CDR3 is TGTGCCAGCAAAGAAGAACAATTGAACACTGAAGCTTTCTTT. The chain carries TRBV27 and TRBJ1-1; D remains ambiguous. Trimming removed 7 bases from V and 0 bases from J, with 12 bases in between. Germline V gene data show CDR1 as MNHEY and CDR2 as SMNVEV (reference sequence). This CDR3 region has 14 residues.

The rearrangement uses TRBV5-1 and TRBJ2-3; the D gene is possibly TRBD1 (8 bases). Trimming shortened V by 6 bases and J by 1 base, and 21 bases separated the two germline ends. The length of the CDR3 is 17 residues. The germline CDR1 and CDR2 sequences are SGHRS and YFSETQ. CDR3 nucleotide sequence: TGCGCCAGCACTTGGGGGGGACAGGTCTGGGGCACAGATACGCAGTATTTT. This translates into CASTWGGQVWGTDTQYF.

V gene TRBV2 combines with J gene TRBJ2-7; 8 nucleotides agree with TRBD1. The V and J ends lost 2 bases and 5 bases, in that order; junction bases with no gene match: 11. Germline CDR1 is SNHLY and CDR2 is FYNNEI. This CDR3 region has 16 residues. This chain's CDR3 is CASSETAGTGAHEQYF. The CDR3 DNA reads TGTGCCAGCAGTGAAACTGCCGGGACAGGAGCCCACGAGCAGTACTTC.

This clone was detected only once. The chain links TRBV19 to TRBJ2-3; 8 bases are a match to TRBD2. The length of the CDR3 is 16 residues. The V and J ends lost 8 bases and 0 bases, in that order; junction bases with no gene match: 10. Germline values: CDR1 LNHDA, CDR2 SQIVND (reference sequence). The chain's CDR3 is CASRDMASGSTDTQYF. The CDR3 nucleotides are TGTGCCAGTCGTGATATGGCTAGCGGGAGCACAGATACGCAGTATTTT.

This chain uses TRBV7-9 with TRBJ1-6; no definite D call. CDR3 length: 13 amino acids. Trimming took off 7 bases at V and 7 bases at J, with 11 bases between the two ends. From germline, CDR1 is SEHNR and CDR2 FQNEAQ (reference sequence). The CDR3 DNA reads TGTGCCAGCACCCTGGGAGGGAATTCACCCCTCCACTTT. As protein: CASTLGGNSPLHF.

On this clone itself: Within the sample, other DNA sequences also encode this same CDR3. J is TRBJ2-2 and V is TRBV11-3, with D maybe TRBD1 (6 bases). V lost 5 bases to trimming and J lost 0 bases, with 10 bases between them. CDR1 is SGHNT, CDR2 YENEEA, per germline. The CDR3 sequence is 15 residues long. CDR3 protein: CASSPGQTNTGELFF. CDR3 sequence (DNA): TGTGCCAGCAGCCCGGGACAAACGAACACCGGGGAGCTGTTTTTT.

CDR3 nucleotide sequence: TGTGCCTGGAGGCGGGGTAGCAATCAGCCCCAGCATTTT. This gives the protein CAWRRGSNQPQHF. This chain links TRBV30 with TRBJ1-5; D remains ambiguous. V lost 3 bases and J 0 bases, leaving 6 bases between the germline ends. This CDR3 region has 13 residues. The germline V gene encodes CDR1 GTSNPN and CDR2 SVGIG (reference sequence).

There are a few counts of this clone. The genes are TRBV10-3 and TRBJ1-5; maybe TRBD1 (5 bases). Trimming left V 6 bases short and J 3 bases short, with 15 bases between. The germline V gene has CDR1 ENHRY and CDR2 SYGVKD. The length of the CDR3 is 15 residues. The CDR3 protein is CAISGVGRNNQPQHF. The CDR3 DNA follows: TGTGCCATCAGCGGAGTGGGGCGTAACAATCAGCCCCAGCATTTT.

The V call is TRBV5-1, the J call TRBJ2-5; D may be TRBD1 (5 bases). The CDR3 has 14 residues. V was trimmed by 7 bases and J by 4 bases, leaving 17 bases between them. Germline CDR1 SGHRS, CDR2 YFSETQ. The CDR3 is CASGAPEQGETQYF. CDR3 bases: TGCGCCAGCGGGGCTCCCGAGCAGGGAGAGACCCAGTACTTC.

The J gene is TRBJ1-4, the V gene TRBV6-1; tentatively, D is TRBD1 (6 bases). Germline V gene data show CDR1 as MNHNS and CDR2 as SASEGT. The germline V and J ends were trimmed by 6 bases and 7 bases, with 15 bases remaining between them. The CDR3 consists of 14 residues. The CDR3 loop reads CASSFDRRGEKLFF. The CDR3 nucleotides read TGTGCCAGCAGCTTTGACAGGCGTGGTGAAAAACTGTTTTTT.

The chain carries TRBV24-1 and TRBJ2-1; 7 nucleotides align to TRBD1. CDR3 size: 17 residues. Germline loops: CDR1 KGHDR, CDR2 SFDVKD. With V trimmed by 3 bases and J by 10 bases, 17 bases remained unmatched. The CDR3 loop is CATSDALTTGNYREQFF. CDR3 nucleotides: TGTGCCACCAGTGATGCCTTAACGACAGGGAACTACAGGGAGCAGTTCTTC.

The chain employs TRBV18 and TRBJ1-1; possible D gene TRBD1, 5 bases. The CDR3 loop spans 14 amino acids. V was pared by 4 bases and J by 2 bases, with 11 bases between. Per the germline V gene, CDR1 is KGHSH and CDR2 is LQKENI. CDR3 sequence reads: CASSLSGGNTEAFF. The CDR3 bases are TGTGCCAGCTCACTATCGGGGGGTAACACTGAAGCTTTCTTT.

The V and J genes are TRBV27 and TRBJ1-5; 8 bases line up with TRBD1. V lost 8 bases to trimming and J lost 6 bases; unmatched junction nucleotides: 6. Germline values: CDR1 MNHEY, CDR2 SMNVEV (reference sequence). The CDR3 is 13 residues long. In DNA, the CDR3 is TGTGCCAGCTCGGGTACAGGGGGTCAGCCCCAGCATTTT. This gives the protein CASSGTGGQPQHF.

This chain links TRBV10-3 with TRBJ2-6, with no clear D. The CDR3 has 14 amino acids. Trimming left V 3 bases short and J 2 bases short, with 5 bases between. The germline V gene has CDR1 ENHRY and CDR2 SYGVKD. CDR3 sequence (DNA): TGTGCCATCAGTGAACCTACTGGGGCCAACGTCCTGACTTTC. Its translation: CAISEPTGANVLTF.

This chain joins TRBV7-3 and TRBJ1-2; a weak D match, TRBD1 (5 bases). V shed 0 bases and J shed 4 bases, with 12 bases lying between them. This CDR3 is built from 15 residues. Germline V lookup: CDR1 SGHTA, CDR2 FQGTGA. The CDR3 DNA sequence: TGTGCCAGCAGCTTAACGTCAGGGAATGGCTATGGCTACACCTTC. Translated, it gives CASSLTSGNGYGYTF.

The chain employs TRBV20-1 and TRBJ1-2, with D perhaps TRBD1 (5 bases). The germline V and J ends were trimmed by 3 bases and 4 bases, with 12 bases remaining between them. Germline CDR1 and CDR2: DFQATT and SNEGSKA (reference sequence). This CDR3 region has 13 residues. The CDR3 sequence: CSASYLGGYGYTF. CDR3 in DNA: TGCAGTGCTAGTTACCTCGGGGGCTATGGCTACACCTTC.

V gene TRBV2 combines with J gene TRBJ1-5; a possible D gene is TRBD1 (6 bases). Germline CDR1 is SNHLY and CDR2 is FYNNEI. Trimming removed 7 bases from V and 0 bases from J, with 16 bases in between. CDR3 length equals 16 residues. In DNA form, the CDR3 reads TGTGCCAGCAAGAACTTTCAGGGGTCTAGCAATCAGCCCCAGCATTTT. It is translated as CASKNFQGSSNQPQHF.

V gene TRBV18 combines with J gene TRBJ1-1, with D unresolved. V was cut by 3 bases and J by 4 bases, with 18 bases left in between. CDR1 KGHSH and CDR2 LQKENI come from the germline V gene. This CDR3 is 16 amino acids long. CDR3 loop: CASSPETGGSSTEAFF. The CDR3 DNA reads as TGTGCCAGCTCACCTGAGACGGGAGGGAGCAGCACTGAAGCTTTCTTT.

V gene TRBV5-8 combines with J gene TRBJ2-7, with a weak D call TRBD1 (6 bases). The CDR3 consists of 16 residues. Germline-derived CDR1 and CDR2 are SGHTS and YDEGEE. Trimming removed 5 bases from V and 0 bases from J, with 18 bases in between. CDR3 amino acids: CASRPTGKQSSYEQYF. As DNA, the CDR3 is TGTGCCAGCAGGCCCACAGGGAAACAAAGCTCCTACGAGCAGTACTTC.

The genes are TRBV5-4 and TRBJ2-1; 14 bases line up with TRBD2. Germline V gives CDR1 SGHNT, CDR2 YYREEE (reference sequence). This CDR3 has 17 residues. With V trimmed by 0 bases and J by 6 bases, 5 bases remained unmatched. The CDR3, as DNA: TGTGCCAGCAGCTTGGGACTAGCGGGAGGGCGGGGCAATGAGCAGTTCTTC. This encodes CASSLGLAGGRGNEQFF.

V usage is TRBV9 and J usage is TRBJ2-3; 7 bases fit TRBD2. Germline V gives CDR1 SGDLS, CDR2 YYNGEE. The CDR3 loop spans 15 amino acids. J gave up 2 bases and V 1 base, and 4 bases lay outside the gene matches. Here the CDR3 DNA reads TGTGCCAGCAGCGTATGGGGACTAAACACAGATACGCAGTATTTT. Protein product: CASSVWGLNTDTQYF. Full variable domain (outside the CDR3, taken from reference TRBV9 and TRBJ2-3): DSGVTQTPKHLITATGQRVTLRCSPRSGDLSVYWYQQSLDQGLQFLIQYYNGEERAKGNILERFSAQQFPDLHSELNLSSLELGDSALYFCASSVWGLNTDTQYFGPGTRLTVL.

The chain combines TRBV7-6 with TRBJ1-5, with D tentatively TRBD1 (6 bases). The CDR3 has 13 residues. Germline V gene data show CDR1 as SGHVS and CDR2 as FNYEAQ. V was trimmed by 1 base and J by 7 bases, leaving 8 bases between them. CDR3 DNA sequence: TGTGCCAGCAGCTTAGGACAGGCCCAGCCCCAGCATTTT. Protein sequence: CASSLGQAQPQHF.

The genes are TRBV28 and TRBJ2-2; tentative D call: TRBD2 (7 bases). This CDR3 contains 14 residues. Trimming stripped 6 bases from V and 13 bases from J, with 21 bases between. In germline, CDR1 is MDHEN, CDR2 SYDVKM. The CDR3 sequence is CASSPAGAFRGLFF. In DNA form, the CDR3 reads TGTGCCAGCAGCCCCGCGGGGGCCTTCCGTGGGCTGTTTTTT. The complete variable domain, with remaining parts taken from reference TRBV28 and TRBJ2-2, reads DVKVTQSSRYLVKRTGEKVFLECVQDMDHENMFWYRQDPGLGLRLIYFSYDVKMKEKGDIPEGYSVSREKKERFSLILESASTNQTSMYLCASSPAGAFRGLFFGEGSRLTVL.

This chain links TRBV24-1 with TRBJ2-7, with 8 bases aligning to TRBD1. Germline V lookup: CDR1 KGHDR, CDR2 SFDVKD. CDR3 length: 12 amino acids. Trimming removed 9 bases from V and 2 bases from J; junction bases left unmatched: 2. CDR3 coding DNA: TGTGCCACCGAGGACAGGGCCTACGAGCAGTACTTC. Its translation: CATEDRAYEQYF.

The CDR3: CASSSPQSDSYEQYF. In nucleotides, the CDR3 is TGTGCCAGCAGTTCCCCGCAGAGCGACTCCTACGAGCAGTACTTC. The gene calls are TRBV28 and TRBJ2-7; no clear D gene. The length of the CDR3 is 15 residues. CDR1 and CDR2 from the germline V gene are MDHEN and SYDVKM. V lost 4 bases and J 0 bases, leaving 13 bases between the germline ends.

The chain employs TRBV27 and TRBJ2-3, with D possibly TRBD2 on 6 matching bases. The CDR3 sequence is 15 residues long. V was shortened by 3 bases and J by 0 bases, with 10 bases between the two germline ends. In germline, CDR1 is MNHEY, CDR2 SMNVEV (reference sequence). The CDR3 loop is CASSFGGASTDTQYF. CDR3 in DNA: TGTGCCAGCAGTTTTGGCGGGGCTAGCACAGATACGCAGTATTTT.

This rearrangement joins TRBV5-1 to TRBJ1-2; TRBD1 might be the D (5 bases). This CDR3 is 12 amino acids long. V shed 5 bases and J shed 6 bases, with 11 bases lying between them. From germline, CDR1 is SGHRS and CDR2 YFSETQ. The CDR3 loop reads CASRFDSDGYTF. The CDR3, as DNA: TGCGCCAGCAGATTTGACAGCGATGGCTACACCTTC.

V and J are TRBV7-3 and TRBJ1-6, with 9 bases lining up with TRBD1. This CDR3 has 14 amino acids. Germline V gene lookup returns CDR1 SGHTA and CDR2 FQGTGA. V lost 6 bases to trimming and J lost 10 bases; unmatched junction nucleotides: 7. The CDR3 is CASRNTGGSSPLHF. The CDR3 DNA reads TGTGCCAGCAGAAATACAGGGGGCTCCTCACCCCTCCACTTT. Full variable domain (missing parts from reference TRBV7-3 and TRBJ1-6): GAGVSQTPSNKVTEKGKYVELRCDPISGHTALYWYRQSLGQGPEFLIYFQGTGAADDSGLPNDRFFAVRPEGSVSTLKIQRTERGDSAVYLCASRNTGGSSPLHFGNGTRLTVT.

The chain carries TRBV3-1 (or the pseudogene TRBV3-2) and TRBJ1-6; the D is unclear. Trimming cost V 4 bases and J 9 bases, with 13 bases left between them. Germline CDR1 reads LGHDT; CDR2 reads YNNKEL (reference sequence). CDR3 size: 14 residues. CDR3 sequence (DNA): TGTGCCAGCAGCCTAAGCGGACGGGCTTCACCCCTCCACTTT. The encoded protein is CASSLSGRASPLHF.

CDR3 region: CASSLGAASWTDTQYF. CDR3 nucleotides: TGTGCCAGCAGCTTGGGGGCAGCATCCTGGACAGATACGCAGTATTTT. This rearrangement joins TRBV5-8 to TRBJ2-3; D not resolved. Germline values: CDR1 SGHTS, CDR2 YDEGEE. The CDR3 sequence is 16 residues long. Trimming cost V 0 bases and J 3 bases, with 14 bases left between them.